This T cell receptor beta chain originates from a study of T cell responses to AZD1222 COVID-19 vaccine. Broader study findings: Baseline seropositivity occurred in only six AZD1222 recipients. Clonal diversity may have been underestimated, and the donors were mostly white British, with more females than males. Recipients of two AZD1222 doses showed rising Spike-specific TCR breadth and depth. At 160-218 and 743-854, vaccine-associated CD4 TCRs were dominant, and they spanned spike.

Concerning this clone itself: Its antigen is unidentified.

The data were produced by immunoSEQ multiplex PCR, yet TCRdb's version contains in-frame clones alone and is incomplete. The sample comprises some 110,000 clones, around 94% of which are singletons, and around 1.5% rests with the top ten. The clonotype originates from an adult who received the AZD1222 COVID-19 vaccine. Material: peripheral blood, obtained 28 days after the second AZD1222 dose.

CDR3 DNA sequence: TGTGCCAGCAGCTTAGGACAGCAGAACACCGGGGAGCTGTTTTTT. Translating gives CASSLGQQNTGELFF. The chain links TRBV5-6 to TRBJ2-2, with D possibly being TRBD1 (6 bases). This CDR3 region has 15 residues. Germline CDR1 SGHDT, CDR2 YYEEEE. V was shortened by 2 bases and J by 1 base, with 9 bases between the two germline ends.